The 30 T cell receptor beta chains given below trace back to one sample, sequenced in a study of cytomegalovirus exposure and HLA in healthy donors. PCR used 60 Vbeta primers and 13 Jbeta primers. Clones were sequenced by immunoSEQ multiplex PCR, and TCRdb holds only the in-frame ones, with some missing. The data contain 95,000 to 130,000 clones, 55% to 65% of them singletons. The sample consisted of PBMCs. The receptors shown here come from a middle-aged woman in good health and CMV-seropositive.

This clone is judged medium-sized. The V and J genes are TRBV29-1 and TRBJ2-2; D gene uncertain. This CDR3 has 11 residues. From germline, CDR1 is SQVTM and CDR2 ANQGSEA. Trimming removed 6 bases from V and 3 bases from J, with 5 bases in between. CDR3 nucleotides: TGCAGCGTCCACTACACCGGGGAGCTGTTTTTT. As protein: CSVHYTGELFF.

The chain uses TRBV4-1 and TRBJ2-1, with 10 positions matching TRBD2. With 0 bases clipped from V and 8 bases from J, the junction kept 7 bases outside the gene matches. This CDR3 contains 16 residues. Germline V gene data show CDR1 as MGHRA and CDR2 as YSYEKL. The CDR3, as DNA: TGCGCCAGCAGCCAAGATCCAGCGGGAGGGGTTGATGAGCAGTTCTTC. The encoded protein is CASSQDPAGGVDEQFF.

This rearrangement joins TRBV4-2 to TRBJ2-3, with 7 bases aligning to TRBD2. Germline V gene data show CDR1 as LGHNA and CDR2 as YNFKEQ. V was pared by 8 bases and J by 5 bases, with 13 bases of the junction left unmatched. The CDR3 runs to 15 residues. The CDR3: CASGPPAGEGDTQYF. The CDR3 nucleotides are TGTGCCAGCGGCCCCCCCGCGGGAGAAGGAGATACGCAGTATTTT.

The genes are TRBV30 and TRBJ1-4; possibly TRBD1 for D (5 bases). Trimming stripped 2 bases from V and 0 bases from J, with 16 bases between. The CDR3 runs 17 residues. Germline values: CDR1 GTSNPN, CDR2 SVGIG (reference sequence). The CDR3 nucleotides are TGTGCCTGGAGTCCTAAAGGGGTTGGAGCAACTAATGAAAAACTGTTTTTT. Protein product: CAWSPKGVGATNEKLFF.

The CDR3 DNA reads TGTGCCAGCAGCTTAGGATTACCGGGAGACGTCTACAATGAGCAGTTCTTC. Amino acid sequence: CASSLGLPGDVYNEQFF. The chain combines TRBV7-6 with TRBJ2-1; TRBD2 is a possible D gene (6 bases). The CDR3 covers 17 residues. CDR1 and CDR2 (germline): SGHVS, FNYEAQ. The V gene lost 1 base and the J gene lost 3 bases, with 16 bases spanning the gap.

The chain uses TRBV6-5 and TRBJ2-5, with D unresolved. Germline CDR1 MNHEY, CDR2 SVGAGI. The CDR3 loop spans 12 amino acids. Trimming stripped 6 bases from V and 1 base from J, with 6 bases between. The chain's CDR3 is CASRSSQETQYF. CDR3 coding DNA: TGTGCCAGCAGGTCCAGCCAAGAGACCCAGTACTTC.

This clone was observed a few times. V gene TRBV2 combines with J gene TRBJ1-2, with a weak D call TRBD1 (6 bases). The CDR3 consists of 15 residues. Germline V CDR1 and CDR2: SNHLY, FYNNEI. Between the trimmed V and J ends, which lost 3 bases and 8 bases, there was a span of 19 bases. The CDR3 bases are TGTGCCAGCAGTGATCATGTATCGACAGGCAAAGGCTACACCTTC. Its protein product is CASSDHVSTGKGYTF.

The V call is TRBV1, the J call TRBJ2-2; the D call of TRBD2 is as the table states it, not checked on the DNA. TRBV1 is shown as a pseudogene. There are 16 residues in the CDR3. CDR3 sequence (DNA): TGCACCAGCAGCCTTCTTAGCGGGAAGGGCACCGGGGAGCTGTTTTTT. Amino acid sequence: CTSSLLSGKGTGELFF.

This rearrangement joins TRBV7-9 to TRBJ2-1, with 8 bases fitting TRBD1. V lost 1 base to trimming and J lost 4 bases; unmatched junction nucleotides: 6. This CDR3 has 16 residues. Germline-derived CDR1 and CDR2 are SEHNR and FQNEAQ (reference sequence). CDR3 sequence (DNA): TGTGCCAGCAGCTTAGGGTGGACAGGGACGTACAATGAGCAGTTCTTC. Its translation: CASSLGWTGTYNEQFF.

J is TRBJ1-4 and V is TRBV11-2; 7 positions match TRBD1. The CDR3 runs 16 residues. CDR1 is SGHAT and CDR2 is FQNNGV in the germline V gene. The J segment lost 4 bases and the V segment lost 5 bases, leaving 10 bases of the junction unmatched. The DNA of the CDR3 is TGTGCCAGCAGCGAGGGACAGATCATTCGTAATGAAAAACTGTTTTTT. As protein: CASSEGQIIRNEKLFF.

This clone has more than one count but fewer than ten. CDR3 nucleotide sequence: TGTGCCAGCAGTAGTGGGCCCACAGATACGCAGTATTTT. This sequence encodes CASSSGPTDTQYF. The V and J genes are TRBV28 and TRBJ2-3, with D hard to call. Trimming took 5 bases from V and 2 from J, leaving 8 bases between them. The CDR3 spans 13 residues. The germline V gene encodes CDR1 MDHEN and CDR2 SYDVKM.

V is TRBV7-2 and J is TRBJ2-7; TRBD2 matches at 7 bases. After removal of 5 bases from V and 7 bases from J, the junction contained 11 bases not matched to a gene. Germline V lookup: CDR1 SGHTA, CDR2 FQGNSA. This CDR3 has 14 residues. Here the CDR3 reads CASSTDGAGREQYF. As DNA, the CDR3 is TGTGCCAGCAGCACAGATGGAGCCGGGAGGGAGCAGTACTTC.

The chain joins TRBV18 to TRBJ2-2; maybe TRBD1 (6 bases). CDR1 is KGHSH, CDR2 LQKENI, per germline. This CDR3 is built from 14 residues. The V end lost 3 bases, the J end lost 4 bases, and 9 bases lay between the germline ends. CDR3 DNA sequence: TGTGCCAGCTCACCCGAACAGGGCACCGGGGAGCTGTTTTTT. Protein sequence: CASSPEQGTGELFF.

The chain has TRBV27 and TRBJ1-5; D may be TRBD1 (5 bases). V lost 6 bases and J lost 7, with 16 bases in between. Germline CDR1 is MNHEY and CDR2 is SMNVEV (reference sequence). The CDR3 has 14 residues. The CDR3 sequence: CASRSGRFNQPQHF. The CDR3 nucleotides are TGTGCCAGCAGATCAGGGAGGTTTAACCAGCCCCAGCATTTT.

The rearrangement links TRBV9 to TRBJ2-2; a weak D match, TRBD1 (6 bases). The CDR3 consists of 15 residues. Germline V gene data show CDR1 as SGDLS and CDR2 as YYNGEE. V lost 4 bases and J lost 7, with 17 bases in between. CDR3 amino acids: CASSQSGTTGGELFF. CDR3 in DNA: TGTGCCAGCAGCCAATCTGGGACAACGGGCGGGGAGCTGTTTTTT.

The gene calls are TRBV18 and TRBJ2-7, with a possible D match to TRBD2 (6 bases). The CDR3 runs 13 residues. V was pared by 3 bases and J by 3 bases, with 9 bases between. Per germline, CDR1 KGHSH and CDR2 LQKENI. This chain's CDR3 is CASSPGLVYEQYF. The CDR3 DNA sequence: TGTGCCAGCTCACCGGGACTTGTCTACGAGCAGTACTTC.

V is TRBV19 and J is TRBJ2-7, with TRBD2 matching over 8 bases. The CDR3 has 13 residues. The J segment lost 1 base and the V segment lost 7 bases, leaving 3 bases of the junction unmatched. CDR1 is LNHDA, CDR2 SQIVND, per germline (reference sequence). Written as DNA, the CDR3 is TGTGCCAGTACCCCGGGAGGGTCCTACGAGCAGTACTTC. It is translated as CASTPGGSYEQYF.

This clone was seen only a few times. The chain combines TRBV6-5 with TRBJ2-7; weak D call: TRBD2 (5 bases). V was trimmed by 0 bases and J by 8 bases, leaving 11 bases between them. CDR3 length equals 13 residues. Germline V gene lookup returns CDR1 MNHEY and CDR2 SVGAGI. CDR3 coding DNA: TGTGCCAGCAGTTACTCGACGGGGTACCAGCAGTACTTC. Protein product: CASSYSTGYQQYF.

The genes are TRBV28 and TRBJ2-7, with 14 bases fitting TRBD2. The V segment lost 8 bases and the J segment 0 bases; nucleotides outside the gene matches: 6. The germline V gene encodes CDR1 MDHEN and CDR2 SYDVKM. The CDR3 loop spans 16 amino acids. For the CDR3, the DNA is TGTGCCAGCGGGACTAGCGGGAGCCTGCGCTCCTACGAGCAGTACTTC. Translating gives CASGTSGSLRSYEQYF.

This clone was found a few times. The genes are TRBV29-1 and TRBJ2-7; 10 nucleotides line up with TRBD2. V was pared by 7 bases and J by 7 bases, with 10 bases of the junction left unmatched. The CDR3 sequence is 13 residues long. The V gene's germline CDR1 is SQVTM and CDR2 ANQGSEA. CDR3: CSAILAGAEEQYF. The CDR3 DNA sequence: TGCAGCGCCATTCTAGCGGGAGCGGAGGAGCAGTACTTC.

There are a few counts of this clone. The chain joins TRBV28 to TRBJ2-3; 7 bases agree with TRBD1. CDR1 is MDHEN and CDR2 is SYDVKM in the germline V gene. There are 14 residues in the CDR3. Trimming at V came to 8 bases and at J to 2 bases, leaving 7 bases not matched to a gene. In DNA, the CDR3 is TGTGCCAGCCGGAGGACAGGCCCCACAGATACGCAGTATTTT. This translates into CASRRTGPTDTQYF.

The genes are TRBV5-4 and TRBJ1-5; perhaps TRBD1 as D (5 bases). The CDR3 contains 18 residues. Germline CDR1 SGHNT, CDR2 YYREEE (reference sequence). Trimming left V 4 bases short and J 3 bases short, with 23 bases between. CDR3 coding DNA: TGTGCCAGCAGCGAAGAGGGATATGGGGGGGGTTCCAATCAGCCCCAGCATTTT. This translates into CASSEEGYGGGSNQPQHF.

Points on this clone: At one of its ends the junction is not consistent with the germline gene, which may arise from a read error. The chain couples TRBV4-3 to TRBJ2-7; D not resolved. Germline V CDR1 and CDR2: LGHNA, YSLEER. The CDR3 consists of 15 residues. Here the CDR3 reads CTSSQDHASSYEQYF. The CDR3 DNA sequence: TGCACCAGCAGCCAAGATCACGCCAGCTCCTACGAGCAGTACTTC.

The chain couples TRBV12-5 to TRBJ1-1; D is unresolved. This CDR3 has 13 amino acids. V was pared by 3 bases and J by 2 bases, with 7 bases between. Germline assignment: CDR1 LGHNT and CDR2 FRNRAP. The CDR3 region is CASGLNGNTEAFF. DNA of the CDR3: TGTGCTAGTGGTTTAAACGGTAACACTGAAGCTTTCTTT.

This clone has more than one count but fewer than ten. This chain links TRBV9 with TRBJ2-7, with 10 positions matching TRBD1. The V segment lost 4 bases and the J segment 5 bases; nucleotides outside the gene matches: 18. The CDR3 is 18 residues long. The germline V gene has CDR1 SGDLS and CDR2 YYNGEE. CDR3 sequence (DNA): TGTGCCAGCAGCCCGACGGGGACAGGGGCCCTATTAACACACGAGCAGTACTTC. Protein: CASSPTGTGALLTHEQYF.

This clone is a singleton in its sample. V and J are TRBV6-5 and TRBJ2-3; D is unclear. CDR1 MNHEY and CDR2 SVGAGI come from the germline V gene. Trimming took 5 bases from V and 2 from J, leaving 8 bases between them. The CDR3 totals 13 residues. CDR3 sequence (DNA): TGTGCCAGCAGTCTAGTGGCCACAGATACGCAGTATTTT. Translated: CASSLVATDTQYF.

CDR3 DNA: TGTGCCAGCAGCCCACGGCAGGGTTATGGCTACACCTTC. This encodes CASSPRQGYGYTF. The chain is built from TRBV27 and TRBJ1-2; a weak D match, TRBD1 (5 bases). The CDR3 length is 13 residues. V was cut by 6 bases and J by 5 bases, with 13 bases left in between. CDR1 and CDR2 from the germline V gene are MNHEY and SMNVEV (reference sequence).

V is TRBV19 and J is TRBJ2-5; D possibly corresponds to TRBD1 (6 bases). CDR3 length: 15 amino acids. Germline assignment: CDR1 LNHDA and CDR2 SQIVND (reference sequence). V gave up 4 bases and J gave up 3 bases, with 15 bases separating them. DNA for the CDR3: TGTGCCAGTAGTAATCCAGGGGATGTCGAAGAGACCCAGTACTTC. Its protein is CASSNPGDVEETQYF.

The gene calls are TRBV19 and TRBJ2-6, with no clear D. Germline lookup yields CDR1 LNHDA and CDR2 SQIVND (reference sequence). Trimming shortened V by 7 bases and J by 4 bases, and 11 bases separated the two germline ends. CDR3 length: 14 amino acids. CDR3 nucleotides: TGTGCCAGTAACCCCGCGGCCGGGGCCAACGTCCTGACTTTC. Amino acid sequence: CASNPAAGANVLTF.

This sequence joins TRBV7-6 and TRBJ2-7, with D possibly matching TRBD2 (6 bases). Trimming stripped 4 bases from V and 0 bases from J, with 10 bases between. The germline V gene encodes CDR1 SGHVS and CDR2 FNYEAQ. The CDR3 runs 14 residues. CDR3 sequence: CASSSTSSSYEQYF. DNA for the CDR3: TGTGCCAGCAGCTCGACTAGTTCCTCCTACGAGCAGTACTTC.